A single TCR beta chain is shown here with its context. What it binds is not known. The record originates from a study of CD8 T cells in Susac syndrome. Study-wide points: Regarding the TCR sequencing and HLA analysis, the study admitted that a relatively small number of individuals were involved.

Random-hexamer reverse transcription was applied to about 0.45 to 1 ug RNA. Multiplex immunoSEQ PCR targeted 54 Vbeta and 13 Jbeta TCR beta segments. One entry per CDR3 protein results from TCRdb running MiXCR on the immunoSEQ multiplex PCR reads. This table has over 100,000 distinct CDR3 sequences, around nine tenths appearing once. Sequencing of TCR beta drew on CD8+ and CD4+ T cells from blood. The sequence was obtained from a human donor in good health. The sample taken for sequencing was CD4+ T cells from PBMCs.

The CDR3 protein is CASSPGSSTDTQYF. The CDR3 coding sequence is TGTGCCAGCAGTCCAGGGTCTAGCACAGATACGCAGTATTTT. The chain carries TRBV7-3 and TRBJ2-3; D possibly corresponds to TRBD1 (5 bases). The germline CDR1 and CDR2 sequences are SGHTA and FQGTGA. V dropped 6 bases and J dropped 0 bases, with 10 bases sitting between them. This CDR3 comprises 14 residues.